The 30 T cell receptor beta chains listed next were all sequenced from one sample in a study of T cell clonality in common variable immunodeficiency. General observations from the study: Fewer deletions and N-nucleotide insertions were reportedly seen in common variable immunodeficiency TCR beta sequences.

Measured with immunoSEQ multiplex PCR; TCRdb has only the in-frame clones, and not every one. There are some 42,000 clones in the sample, none observed a single time. No antigens are known for them. Input material: peripheral blood mononuclear cells. Receptors originate from a human donor with common variable immunodeficiency.

Worth noting for this clone: The read comes to an end 3 residues before the CDR3 does, leaving the germline J gene to fill in the end. This chain connects TRBV5-1 to TRBJ2-5; D may be TRBD1 (5 bases). Germline V gene sequence: CDR1 SGHRS, CDR2 YFSETQ. There are 15 residues in the CDR3. The V end was cut by 1 base, the J end by 2 bases, with 12 bases between. This CDR3 reads CASSLLGRVQETQYF. CDR3 DNA (partial): TGCGCCAGCAGCTTGCTGGGCAGGGTGCAAGAGACC.

Regarding this clone: The read stops 3 residues short of the end of the CDR3; the missing end is completed from the germline J gene. The V gene is TRBV7-6, the J gene TRBJ2-1, with a weak D call TRBD2 (5 bases). The CDR3 is made up of 13 amino acids. V was pared by 2 bases and J by 7 bases, with 9 bases between. Germline-derived CDR1 and CDR2 are SGHVS and FNYEAQ. The DNA read from the CDR3 is TGTGCCAGCAGCTTAACGGGGATGAATGAG. The encoded protein is CASSLTGMNE. The full CDR3 protein is CASSLTGMNEQFF. The variable domain in full, with the rest retrieved from reference TRBV7-6 and TRBJ2-1, is GAGVSQSPRYKVTKRGQDVALRCDPISGHVSLYWYRQALGQGPEFLTYFNYEAQQDKSGLPNDRFSAERPEGSISTLTIQRTEQRDSAMYRCASSLTGMNEQFFGPGTRLTVL.

In regard to this clone: The read ends 3 residues shy of where the CDR3 ends; the end is completed using the germline J gene. This chain uses TRBV19 with TRBJ2-2, with 12 bases that match TRBD1. This CDR3 is built from 17 residues. The germline CDR1 and CDR2 sequences are LNHDA and SQIVND (reference sequence). Unmatched junction bases numbered 11, after V lost 6 bases and J lost 6 bases. CDR3 loop: CASSRGTGGASSGELFF. The covered CDR3 bases are TGTGCCAGTAGCCGAGGGACAGGGGGCGCATCATCCGGGGAG.

CDR3 DNA (partial): TGCAGTGCTAGAGTACGGACTAGTCCAGTTGGTGAG. Amino acid sequence: CSARVRTSPVGE. The full-length CDR3 reads as CSARVRTSPVGEQFF. The genes are TRBV20-1 and TRBJ2-1; TRBD2 matches at 7 bases. The missing CDR3 end, 3 residues past where the read stops, is filled in from the germline J gene. Trimming took 1 base from V and 9 from J; bases not matched to a gene: 12. CDR3 size: 15 residues. Germline-derived CDR1 and CDR2 are DFQATT and SNEGSKA (reference sequence).

This clone was counted ten times or more. The CDR3 goes on 3 residues after the read ends, and that part is filled in from the germline J gene. The rearrangement joins TRBV19 to TRBJ2-1, with 10 nucleotides matching TRBD2. Trimming at V came to 4 bases and at J to 2 bases, leaving 8 bases not matched to a gene. The CDR3 spans 17 residues. The germline V gene has CDR1 LNHDA and CDR2 SQIVND (reference sequence). The part of the CDR3 DNA that was read is TGTGCCAGTAGTACCCGGACTAGCGGCAAACCCTACAATGAG. Its protein product is CASSTRTSGKPYNE. The entire CDR3 reads CASSTRTSGKPYNEQFF.

Details on this clone: Read coverage stops 3 residues before the CDR3 terminus; the germline J gene supplies the remainder. The gene calls are TRBV6-2 or TRBV6-3 and TRBJ2-2; 7 bases align to TRBD2. The germline V gene encodes CDR1 MNHEY and CDR2 SVGEGT. With 6 bases clipped from V and 2 bases from J, the junction kept 6 bases outside the gene matches. The CDR3 is made up of 15 amino acids. The part of the CDR3 DNA that was read is TGTGCCAGCAGCACCGGGACTACCAACACCGGGGAG. This encodes CASSTGTTNTGE. The CDR3 in its entirety is CASSTGTTNTGELFF.

This clone was found many times. Read coverage stops 3 residues before the CDR3 terminus; the germline J gene supplies the remainder. This chain uses TRBV19 with TRBJ2-1, with D possibly matching TRBD1 (6 bases). Trimming took 5 bases from V and 9 from J, leaving 17 bases between them. Looked up from germline, CDR1 is LNHDA and CDR2 is SQIVND (reference sequence). The CDR3 consists of 14 residues. The CDR3 spells CASSPQDSLAEQFF. Partial CDR3 DNA: TGTGCCAGTAGTCCCCAGGACAGTCTCGCTGAG.

Ten or more counts support this clone. The CDR3 end lies 3 residues beyond the end of the read and is filled in from the germline J gene. The chain combines TRBV5-1 with TRBJ2-3; D gene ambiguous. Germline assignment: CDR1 SGHRS and CDR2 YFSETQ. The CDR3 is 15 amino acids. Deletions cut 4 bases from V and 0 bases from J, with 12 bases between. The DNA read from the CDR3 is TGCGCCAGCAGCGCCTACTACACTAGCACAGATACG. Amino acids: CASSAYYTSTDT. The whole CDR3 is CASSAYYTSTDTQYF.

This clone has ten or more counts. The CDR3 extends 3 residues past the end of the read, so its final part is completed from the germline J gene. V gene TRBV20-1 combines with J gene TRBJ1-1; D unresolved. The V gene lost 6 bases and the J gene lost 1 base, with 9 bases spanning the gap. The length of the CDR3 is 12 residues. Germline CDR1 reads DFQATT; CDR2 reads SNEGSKA (reference sequence). Incomplete CDR3 DNA: TGCAGTGCAGCCCCCCCGAACACTGAA. Encoded protein: CSAAPPNTE. The entire CDR3 is CSAAPPNTEAFF.

This clone was seen many times. The sequenced CDR3 bases are TGTGCCAGCTCGCTTGACAGGGGTGGAAATCAGCCC. Protein: CASSLDRGGNQP. The whole CDR3 sequence reads CASSLDRGGNQPQHF. The rearrangement links TRBV18 to TRBJ1-5; 8 bases are a match to TRBD1. Coverage ceases 3 residues before the CDR3 finishes, and the germline J gene fills in the end. The CDR3 runs to 15 residues. Germline lookup yields CDR1 KGHSH and CDR2 LQKENI. V gave up 6 bases and J gave up 4 bases; unmatched junction bases: 8.

This clone was observed at least ten times. The sequenced fragment ends 3 residues before the CDR3 boundary, so the rest is inferred from the germline J gene. The chain has TRBV20-1 and TRBJ1-5; the match to TRBD1 covers 8 bases. The CDR3 runs 15 residues. J lost 3 bases, V lost 5 bases, and 9 bases had no gene match. Germline CDR1 reads DFQATT; CDR2 reads SNEGSKA (reference sequence). The CDR3: CSAPGQGRDNQPQHF. The part of the CDR3 DNA that was read is TGCAGTGCTCCAGGACAGGGTCGGGACAATCAGCCC.

Note on this clone: The CDR3 is cut off 3 residues early in the read; its end comes from the germline J gene. V usage is TRBV7-9 and J usage is TRBJ2-7; TRBD1 agrees at 9 bases. V trimming: 5 bases; J trimming: 6 bases; junction bases outside the gene matches: 11. Germline CDR1 and CDR2: SEHNR and FQNEAQ (reference sequence). The CDR3 totals 15 residues. Partial CDR3 DNA: TGTGCCAGCAGCCCCCGGGACAGGGTATTGAGCGAG. Translated, it gives CASSPRDRVLSE. The full CDR3 is CASSPRDRVLSEQYF.

This clone was picked up a small number of times. Coverage ceases 3 residues before the CDR3 finishes, and the germline J gene fills in the end. The rearrangement uses TRBV7-3 and TRBJ2-1; a possible D gene is TRBD2 (6 bases). Germline values: CDR1 SGHTA, CDR2 FQGTGA. Trimming stripped 5 bases from V and 8 bases from J, with 22 bases between. There are 16 residues in the CDR3. Incomplete CDR3 DNA: TGTGCCAGCAGCAAATCCCGGGGGAATCATGGTGATGAG. Protein: CASSKSRGNHGDE. The whole CDR3 region reads CASSKSRGNHGDEQFF.

This clone was picked up many times. Read coverage stops 3 residues before the CDR3 terminus; the germline J gene supplies the remainder. The chain uses TRBV5-1 and TRBJ1-4; D is undetermined. Per germline, CDR1 SGHRS and CDR2 YFSETQ. The ends were cut back, 3 bases at V and 0 bases at J, with 9 bases in the middle. This CDR3 is built from 15 residues. Partial CDR3 DNA: TGCGCCAGCAGCTCTGGCGGTGCAACTAATGAAAAA. This gives the protein CASSSGGATNEK. The complete CDR3 protein is CASSSGGATNEKLFF.

This clone has more than one count but fewer than ten. Compared with germline, one end of the junction differs, possibly owing to a read error. The read is 3 residues too short to cover the CDR3 end, so that end is filled in from the germline J gene. The chain has TRBV7-9 and TRBJ2-5, with D unclear. CDR1 is SEHNR and CDR2 is FQNEAQ in the germline V gene (reference sequence). CDR3 length: 12 residues. The covered CDR3 bases are TGTTCCAGCAGCTTACTGCGGGAGACC. Residues: CSSSLLRET. The whole CDR3 sequence reads CSSSLLRETQYF.

As for this clone: The read stops 3 residues short of the end of the CDR3; the missing end is completed from the germline J gene. The gene calls are TRBV7-9 and TRBJ1-2; D perhaps matches TRBD1 (5 bases). The CDR3 runs 14 residues. The germline CDR1 and CDR2 sequences are SEHNR and FQNEAQ (reference sequence). V was pared by 5 bases and J by 0 bases, with 10 bases between. CDR3 DNA, as far as it was read: TGTGCCAGCAGCGTAATGACAGCTAACTATGGC. It encodes CASSVMTANYG. The full CDR3 protein is CASSVMTANYGYTF.

This clone was observed a handful of times. The CDR3 loop is CASSSRALANYGYTF. The CDR3 bases that were read are TGTGCCAGCAGCTCCAGGGCGTTAGCTAACTATGGC. The rearrangement links TRBV7-2 to TRBJ1-2; TRBD1 might be the D (5 bases). Sequencing ends 3 residues short of the CDR3 end; the germline J gene provides the rest. The V end lost 4 bases, the J end lost 0 bases, and 12 bases lay between the germline ends. The length of the CDR3 is 15 residues. Germline CDR1 and CDR2: SGHTA and FQGNSA.

The sample holds many counts of this clone. Incomplete CDR3 DNA: TGCGCCAGCAGCGGGGGGGAGGGGGCTGGGGCCAACGTC. Amino acids: CASSGGEGAGANV. The full CDR3 sequence reads CASSGGEGAGANVLTF. The rearrangement links TRBV10-1 to TRBJ2-6, with 8 bases matching TRBD2. Coverage ceases 3 residues before the CDR3 finishes, and the germline J gene fills in the end. CDR3 size: 16 residues. The V segment lost 6 bases and the J segment 2 bases; nucleotides outside the gene matches: 6. Germline CDR1 and CDR2: WNHNN and SYGVQD (reference sequence).

This clone was observed many times. The read ends 3 residues before the CDR3 terminus; that terminus is restored from the germline J gene. The chain carries TRBV7-8 and TRBJ1-1, with TRBD1 as a possible D gene (5 bases). Germline V gene data show CDR1 as SGHVS and CDR2 as FQNEAQ. The CDR3 runs 13 residues. Trimming cost V 5 bases and J 1 base, with 8 bases left between them. The CDR3 bases that were read are TGTGCCAGCAGCCCGGGGGAGAACACTGAA. Amino acids: CASSPGENTE. In full, the CDR3 is CASSPGENTEAFF.

This clone was recorded many times. The CDR3 end lies 3 residues beyond the end of the read and is filled in from the germline J gene. This rearrangement joins TRBV7-6 to TRBJ2-5; 7 bases are shared with TRBD1. The CDR3 has 16 amino acids. V was pared by 5 bases and J by 6 bases, with 15 bases of the junction left unmatched. The germline CDR1 and CDR2 sequences are SGHVS and FNYEAQ. CDR3 bases read: TGTGCCAGCAGCGAGGGGGCCACGCTGGCAGGTCAGACC. It specifies CASSEGATLAGQT. In full, the CDR3 is CASSEGATLAGQTQYF.

To note about this clone: The missing CDR3 end, 3 residues past where the read stops, is filled in from the germline J gene. The chain joins TRBV7-9 to TRBJ2-7; 7 bases fit TRBD2. Germline V gives CDR1 SEHNR, CDR2 FQNEAQ (reference sequence). The trim removed 3 bases at V and 3 bases at J, leaving 5 bases unmatched. The CDR3 is made up of 14 amino acids. CDR3 protein: CASSLGGDVYEQYF. The CDR3 DNA, read in part, is TGTGCCAGCAGCTTGGGGGGGGACGTCTACGAG. Variable domain in full (rest from reference TRBV7-9 and TRBJ2-7): DTGVSQNPRHKITKRGQNVTFRCDPISEHNRLYWYRQTLGQGPEFLTYFQNEAQLEKSRLLSDRFSAERPKGSFSTLEIQRTEQGDSAMYLCASSLGGDVYEQYFGPGTRLTVT.

This clone came up many times. With the read ending 3 residues before the CDR3 end, the germline J gene is used to fill in that end. The V and J genes are TRBV5-1 and TRBJ1-1, with 9 bases that match TRBD1. This CDR3 is built from 15 residues. Trimming removed 4 bases from V and 4 bases from J; junction bases left unmatched: 8. Germline CDR1 SGHRS, CDR2 YFSETQ. Incomplete CDR3 DNA: TGCGCCAGCAGCATGGGGGACAGGGTTTTCACTGAA. This gives the protein CASSMGDRVFTE. The entire CDR3 protein reads CASSMGDRVFTEAFF.

This clone has ten or more counts. Mismatch with germline at one junction end may stem from a read error. The CDR3 extends 3 residues past the end of the read, so its final part is completed from the germline J gene. The gene calls are TRBV30 and TRBJ2-3; TRBD2 aligns across 10 bases. The CDR3 totals 15 residues. Per the germline V gene, CDR1 is GTSNPN and CDR2 is SVGIG (reference sequence). Incomplete CDR3 DNA: TGTGCCCGGAGCAGGCTAGCGGGGGTGGCAGATACG. Amino acid sequence: CARSRLAGVADT. The whole CDR3 protein is CARSRLAGVADTQYF.

A word on this clone: The read terminates 3 residues before the CDR3 end, so the remaining end is supplied by the germline J gene. This rearrangement joins TRBV18 to TRBJ2-7, with TRBD2 as a possible D gene (6 bases). This CDR3 has 14 amino acids. V was cut by 3 bases and J by 6 bases, with 15 bases left in between. Germline V gives CDR1 KGHSH, CDR2 LQKENI. This chain's CDR3 is CASSPQGGTGEQYF. The sequenced CDR3 bases are TGTGCCAGCTCACCGCAGGGTGGGACTGGCGAG.

Ten or more counts support this clone. Read data end 3 residues before the CDR3 end; the end is taken from the germline J gene. The V and J genes are TRBV18 and TRBJ1-1; TRBD1 matches at 9 bases. The germline CDR1 and CDR2 sequences are KGHSH and LQKENI. This CDR3 is built from 15 residues. J lost 2 bases, V lost 4 bases, and 5 bases had no gene match. Incomplete CDR3 DNA: TGTGCCAGCTCACGGGGGACAGGGCTCAACACTGAA. Amino acid sequence: CASSRGTGLNTE. In full, the CDR3 reads CASSRGTGLNTEAFF.

This clone was seen at least ten times. The CDR3 end lies 3 residues beyond the end of the read and is filled in from the germline J gene. The V call is TRBV9, the J call TRBJ2-2; D gene uncertain. The CDR3 extends over 12 amino acids. The germline CDR1 and CDR2 sequences are SGDLS and YYNGEE. V was trimmed by 3 bases and J by 6 bases, leaving 6 bases between them. The CDR3 region is CASSASPGELFF. CDR3 DNA, as far as it was read: TGTGCCAGCAGCGCCTCTCCCGGGGAG.

CDR3 bases read: TGTGCCAGCAGTCGACAGGCAGAAAAA. Translation: CASSRQAEK. The CDR3 as a whole reads CASSRQAEKLFF. V is TRBV6-2 or TRBV6-3 and J is TRBJ1-4; possible D gene TRBD1, 6 bases. From the germline J gene comes the end of the CDR3, since the read stops 3 residues before it. The V gene's germline CDR1 is MNHEY and CDR2 SVGEGT. The CDR3 runs 12 residues. Trimming left V 5 bases short and J 8 bases short, with 9 bases between.

This clone was picked up many times. The sequence runs out 3 residues before the end of the CDR3; the remainder is reconstructed from the germline J gene. The chain is built from TRBV29-1 and TRBJ1-1, with unresolved D. Trimming pared 5 bases from V and 2 bases from J, leaving 3 bases between. The CDR3 consists of 10 residues. Germline-derived CDR1 and CDR2 are SQVTM and ANQGSEA. The CDR3 DNA, read in part, is TGCAGCGTTTTAAACACTGAA. As protein: CSVLNTE. The entire CDR3 reads CSVLNTEAFF.

This clone has a handful of counts. From the germline J gene comes the end of the CDR3, since the read stops 3 residues before it. V gene TRBV5-1 combines with J gene TRBJ2-3; 9 bases align to TRBD1. The CDR3 length is 16 residues. CDR1 and CDR2 (germline): SGHRS, YFSETQ. Trimming cost V 4 bases and J 5 bases; bases outside gene matches: 11. CDR3 protein: CASSAIRDRAGDTQYF. The CDR3 DNA, read in part, is TGCGCCAGCAGCGCAATTCGGGACAGGGCCGGAGATACG.

This clone appeared many times. The read terminates 3 residues before the CDR3 end, so the remaining end is supplied by the germline J gene. The gene calls are TRBV19 and TRBJ1-5; 10 positions match TRBD1. CDR1 LNHDA and CDR2 SQIVND come from the germline V gene (reference sequence). This CDR3 spans 17 amino acids. J lost 4 bases, V lost 5 bases, and 11 bases had no gene match. CDR3 loop: CASSGRTGTGANQPQHF. CDR3 DNA (partial): TGTGCCAGTAGTGGTAGAACCGGGACAGGGGCTAATCAGCCC.